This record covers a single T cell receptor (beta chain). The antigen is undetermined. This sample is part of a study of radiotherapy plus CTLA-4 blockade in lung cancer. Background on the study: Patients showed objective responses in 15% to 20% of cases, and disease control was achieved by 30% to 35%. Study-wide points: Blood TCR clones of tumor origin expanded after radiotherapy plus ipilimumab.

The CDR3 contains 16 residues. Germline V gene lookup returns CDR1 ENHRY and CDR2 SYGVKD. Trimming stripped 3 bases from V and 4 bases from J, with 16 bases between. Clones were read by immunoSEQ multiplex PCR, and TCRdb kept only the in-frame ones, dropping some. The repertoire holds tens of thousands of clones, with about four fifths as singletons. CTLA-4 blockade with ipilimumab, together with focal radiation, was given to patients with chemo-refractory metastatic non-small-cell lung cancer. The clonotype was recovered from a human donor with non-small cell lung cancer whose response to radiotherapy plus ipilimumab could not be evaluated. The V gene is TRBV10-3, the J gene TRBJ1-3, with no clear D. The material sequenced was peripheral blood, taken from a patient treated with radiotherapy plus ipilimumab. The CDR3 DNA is TGTGCCATCAGTGATACAGTCGGGGTGACGGGAAACACCATATATTTT. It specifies CAISDTVGVTGNTIYF.